This T cell receptor beta chain was identified in a study of blood T cell repertoires in COVID-19. The CDR3 consists of 15 residues. CDR1 SGHVS and CDR2 FNYEAQ come from the germline V gene. V lost 4 bases and J 1 base, leaving 12 bases between the germline ends. Here immunoSEQ multiplex PCR was the method, and the copy in TCRdb shows in-frame clones only, minus some. The sample records approximately 100,000 clones, roughly 92% being singletons. The TCR comes from a man aged 45-65 years with active COVID-19. Sequences were obtained from peripheral blood. The gene calls are TRBV7-6 and TRBJ2-3; weak D call: TRBD2 (5 bases). The chain's CDR3 is CASSSMQEGTDTQYF. The CDR3 DNA reads as TGTGCCAGCAGCTCGATGCAGGAGGGCACAGATACGCAGTATTTT.